This T cell receptor beta chain was sequenced for a study of Ad26.COV2.S vaccination and SARS-CoV-2 variants (dated by TCRdb to the early 2020s). Turning to the overall study: Vaccine-arm donors were drawn from COV1001, a multicentre, randomized, double-blind, placebo-controlled phase I-IIa trial of Ad26.COV2.S in healthy adults. A total of some 30 samples were included in the TCR-sequenced set, comprising about 20 Ad26.COV2.S vaccine recipients, 5 placebo recipients and 8 SARS-CoV-2 convalescent individuals. Dosing of Ad26.COV2.S was intramuscular, at either 5x10^10 or 1x10^11 viral particles, delivered as one shot or as two shots spaced 56 days apart. Blinding of investigators to trial group allocation was maintained during experiments and outcome assessment. The specificity and breadth of SARS-CoV-2-reactive T cell receptors after Ad26.COV2.S vaccination were assessed by TCRbeta repertoire sequencing. Participants in the trial were split at random into five groups of five each, receiving low-dose or high-dose Ad26.COV2.S once or twice, or else placebo on both occasions. Summary of the overall study and its limitations: The study was not powered for comparison of responses between vaccine doses or regimens. Higher spike-specific TCR breadth was observed in Ad26.COV2.S recipients than in placebo recipients (P = 0.0014). The authors noted that total T cell responses may have been underestimated by the TCR breadth and depth analyses. Vaccine and placebo recipients had similar non-spike TCR breadth, a finding consistent with the vaccine containing only spike. Substantial breadth of spike-specific CD8+ and CD4+ T cell responses was reported after vaccination.

As to this clone: What this receptor recognizes is not known. Base-call qualities are not available, and no considerably larger clone is one nucleotide away.

TCRbeta CDR3 regions were sequenced with the immunoSEQ Assay. After extraction, genomic DNA underwent amplification by bias-controlled multiplex PCR, followed by high-throughput sequencing. The authors processed their data as follows. Collapsing and filtering of sequences were performed to quantify the absolute abundance of each unique TCRbeta CDR3 region. T cell fraction was estimated by normalizing TCRbeta template counts to usable DNA, which was measured by amplifying reference genes present in all nucleated cells. Repertoire TCRs were annotated as SARS-CoV-2-specific by exact matching of V gene, CDR3 amino acid sequence and J gene to a known reactive TCR set. MIRA supplied the reference SARS-CoV-2 TCR set, which was filtered for enrichment in COVID-19-positive ImmuneCODE repertoires so that public or cross-reactive TCRs were removed. Based on the MIRA antigens, annotated TCRs were further analysed at the level of specific ORF or position within ORF. Depth was the summed frequency of annotated unique rearrangements, while breadth was defined as annotated unique rearrangements over total unique productive rearrangements. Two-sided Wilcoxon rank-sum tests were used to compare TCR breadth between groups. TCRdb limited this immuneACCESS table to in-frame rearrangements with V and J called. A share of clones is missing; checked studies link under half to unresolved V genes, and the rest is unexplained. The V and J calls and the clone size are those of that table, but D and trimming were determined from the DNA. The sample data list about 400,000 clones, and 75% to 90% of these were observed just once. The ten most abundant clones make up 3% to 3.5% of the sample.

In light of the paper, this sample's treatment or condition label describes: around 19 received Ad26.COV2.S at low or high dose, single or two shots; 5 received placebo; per-sample allocation not given. Repertoires of vaccine and placebo recipients were sequenced from samples collected on day 63 after the first injection. Between 29 July and 7 August 2020, Cohort 1b enrolled approximately 26 adults aged 18-55 years at one site in Boston, USA. Ad26.COV2.S consisted of a replication-incompetent adenovirus type 26 vector by which a prefusion-stabilized SARS-CoV-2 spike protein from the original Wuhan strain was expressed. V loses 5 bases of germline sequence and J loses 7 bases, and the interval between the two ends is 5 bases. CDR3 length: 10 amino acids, cysteine to phenylalanine. The CDR3 DNA has 30 bases and is translated from base 1. CDR1 and CDR2 are drawn from the germline V gene (reference sequence): LNHDA, SQIVND.

The source is a person between 18 and 60 years old who received the Ad26.COV2.S COVID-19 vaccine or a placebo. The chain was built from TRBV19 and TRBJ1-2; no D gene is confidently identified. The sequencing here drew on peripheral blood, taken in a trial of Ad26.COV2.S vaccine versus placebo. The sequenced DNA: TGTGCCAGTAGTTGGGGTGGCTACACCTTC. The translation is CASSWGGYTF.